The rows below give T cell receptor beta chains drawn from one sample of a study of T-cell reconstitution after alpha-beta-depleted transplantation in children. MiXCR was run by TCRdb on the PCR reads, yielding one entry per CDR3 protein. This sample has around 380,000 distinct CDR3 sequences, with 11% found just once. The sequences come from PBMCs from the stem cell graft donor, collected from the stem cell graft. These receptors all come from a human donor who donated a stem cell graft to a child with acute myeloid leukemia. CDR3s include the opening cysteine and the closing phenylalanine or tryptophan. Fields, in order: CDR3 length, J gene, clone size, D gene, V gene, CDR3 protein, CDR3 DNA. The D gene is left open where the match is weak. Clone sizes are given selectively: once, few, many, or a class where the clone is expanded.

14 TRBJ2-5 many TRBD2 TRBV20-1 CSARGLAALGTQYF TGCAGTGCTAGGGGACTAGCGGCACTAGGTACCCAGTACTTC
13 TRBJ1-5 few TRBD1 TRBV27 CASRGTEYQPQHF TGTGCCAGCAGGGGGACAGAGTATCAGCCCCAGCATTTT
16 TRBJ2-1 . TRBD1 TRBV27 CASSRQPGQHYNEQFF TGTGCCAGCAGTCGACAACCGGGACAGCACTACAATGAGCAGTTCTTC
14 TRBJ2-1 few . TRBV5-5 CASSLGPGTIEQFF TGTGCCAGCAGCTTGGGGCCAGGCACAATTGAGCAGTTCTTC
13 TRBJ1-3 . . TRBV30 CARRGRSGNTIYF TGTGCCCGAAGGGGCCGCTCTGGAAACACCATATATTTT
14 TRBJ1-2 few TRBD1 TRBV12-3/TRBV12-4 CASSFRDRAGGYTF TGTGCCAGCAGTTTCCGGGACAGGGCGGGGGGCTACACCTTC
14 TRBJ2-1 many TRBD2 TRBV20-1 CSARPPSGSNEQFF TGCAGTGCTAGACCTCCTAGCGGGAGCAATGAGCAGTTCTTC
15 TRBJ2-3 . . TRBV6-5 CASSFTGIGADTQYF TGTGCCAGCAGTTTTACAGGGATCGGGGCAGATACGCAGTATTTT
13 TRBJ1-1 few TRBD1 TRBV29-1 CSGKRGQGTEAFF TGCAGCGGTAAAAGGGGGCAGGGCACTGAAGCTTTCTTT
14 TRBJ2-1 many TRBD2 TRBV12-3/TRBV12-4 CASSPRGTRSEQFF TGTGCCAGCAGTCCCCGGGGGACTAGATCTGAGCAGTTCTTC
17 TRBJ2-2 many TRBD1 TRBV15 CATSNYHRGREAGELFF TGTGCCACCAGCAATTACCACAGGGGGCGTGAAGCCGGGGAGCTGTTTTTT
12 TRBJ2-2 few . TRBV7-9 CASSPLLGELFF TGTGCCAGCAGCCCGCTGCTCGGGGAGCTGTTTTTT
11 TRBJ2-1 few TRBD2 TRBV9 CASRGGDEQFF TGTGCCAGCAGGGGGGGGGATGAGCAGTTCTTC
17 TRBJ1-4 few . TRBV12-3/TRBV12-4 CASSHGGRRYYNEKLFF TGTGCCAGCAGTCATGGGGGCAGGCGTTACTATAATGAAAAACTGTTTTTT
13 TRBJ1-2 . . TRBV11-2 CASSLGSGYGYTF TGTGCCAGCAGCTTAGGGTCCGGCTATGGCTACACCTTC
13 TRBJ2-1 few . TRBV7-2 CASSLLRGNEQFF TGTGCCAGCAGCTTACTGAGGGGCAATGAGCAGTTCTTC
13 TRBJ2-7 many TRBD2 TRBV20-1 CSAIGGSWYEQYF TGCAGTGCTATAGGCGGGAGTTGGTACGAGCAGTACTTC
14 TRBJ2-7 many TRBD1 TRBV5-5 CASSSTTGAYEQYF TGTGCCAGCAGCTCCACAACAGGGGCCTACGAGCAGTACTTC
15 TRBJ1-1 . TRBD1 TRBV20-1 CSASGSDRANTEAFF TGCAGTGCTAGTGGGTCCGACAGGGCCAACACTGAAGCTTTCTTT
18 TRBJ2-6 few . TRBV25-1 CASSDPTAPYSGANVLTF TGTGCCAGCAGTGATCCGACAGCGCCCTACTCTGGGGCCAACGTCCTGACTTTC
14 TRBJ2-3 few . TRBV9 CASSVNPLADTQYF TGTGCCAGCAGCGTTAACCCGTTGGCAGATACGCAGTATTTT
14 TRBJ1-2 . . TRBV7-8 CASSPRGFKNGYTF TGTGCCAGCAGCCCCAGGGGTTTTAAGAATGGCTACACCTTC
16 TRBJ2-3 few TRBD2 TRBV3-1 CASSRWGRGGADTQYF TGTGCCAGCAGCCGATGGGGACGCGGGGGGGCGGATACGCAGTATTTT
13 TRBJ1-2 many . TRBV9 CASSVVPKGGYTF TGTGCCAGCAGCGTAGTGCCAAAAGGGGGCTACACCTTC
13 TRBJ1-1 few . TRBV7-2 CASSLEGRGEAFF TGTGCCAGCAGCTTAGAAGGACGGGGTGAAGCTTTCTTT
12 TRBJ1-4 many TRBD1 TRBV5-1 CASSLQGSGLFF TGCGCCAGCTCGCTACAGGGGAGCGGACTGTTTTTT
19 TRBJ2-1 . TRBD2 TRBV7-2 CASSLPASGRGKAYNEQFF TGTGCCAGCAGCTTACCGGCTAGCGGGAGGGGTAAGGCTTACAATGAGCAGTTCTTC
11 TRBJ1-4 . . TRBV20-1 CSAQGSEKLFF TGCAGTGCTCAGGGAAGTGAAAAACTGTTTTTT
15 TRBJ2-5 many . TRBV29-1 CSVAPSTGGQETQYF TGCAGCGTTGCCCCGTCGACAGGTGGTCAAGAGACCCAGTACTTC
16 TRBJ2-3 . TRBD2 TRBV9 CASSARTSGGPDTQYF TGTGCCAGCAGCGCCCGGACTAGCGGGGGCCCAGATACGCAGTATTTT
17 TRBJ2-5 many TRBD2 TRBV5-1 CASSLDGRGRGGETQYF TGCGCCAGCAGCTTGGACGGGAGGGGAAGAGGAGGAGAGACCCAGTACTTC
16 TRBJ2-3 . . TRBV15 CATSRDPGFGTDTQYF TGTGCCACCAGCAGAGATCCAGGATTCGGCACAGATACGCAGTATTTT
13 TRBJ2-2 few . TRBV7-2 CASSTQPAGELFF TGTGCCAGCAGCACACAGCCAGCCGGGGAGCTGTTTTTT
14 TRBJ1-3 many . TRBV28 CASTPRNSGNTIYF TGTGCCAGCACCCCGCGGAACTCTGGAAACACCATATATTTT
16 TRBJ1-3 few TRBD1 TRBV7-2 CASSFQTGPSGNTIYF TGTGCCAGCAGCTTTCAGACAGGGCCCTCTGGAAACACCATATATTTT
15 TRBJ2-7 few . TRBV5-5 CASSLRDDRYYEQYF TGTGCCAGCAGCTTGAGGGACGACAGATACTACGAGCAGTACTTC
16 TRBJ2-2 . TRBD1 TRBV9 CASSGGQGLNTGELFF TGTGCCAGCAGCGGGGGACAGGGCTTGAACACCGGGGAGCTGTTTTTT
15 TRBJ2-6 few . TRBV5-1 CAIKATPGGANVLTF TGCGCCATCAAGGCGACCCCTGGAGGGGCCAACGTCCTGACTTTC
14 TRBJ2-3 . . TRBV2 CASKPTSFTDTQYF TGTGCCAGCAAACCTACTAGCTTCACAGATACGCAGTATTTT
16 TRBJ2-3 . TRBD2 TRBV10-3 CAISGLAGGLGDTQYF TGTGCCATCAGTGGACTAGCGGGGGGCCTTGGAGATACGCAGTATTTT
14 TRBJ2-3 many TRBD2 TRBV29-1 CSVGRGTNTDTQYF TGCAGCGTTGGTCGTGGGACTAACACAGATACGCAGTATTTT
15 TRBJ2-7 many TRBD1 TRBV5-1 CASSEDRGGSYEQYF TGCGCCAGCAGCGAGGACAGGGGAGGCTCCTACGAGCAGTACTTC
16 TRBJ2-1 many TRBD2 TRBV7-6 CASSLGGTSGGNEQFF TGTGCCAGCAGTCTAGGGGGGACTAGCGGGGGTAATGAGCAGTTCTTC
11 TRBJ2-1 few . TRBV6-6 CASSSGTQQFF TGTGCCAGCAGTTCCGGGACACAACAGTTCTTC
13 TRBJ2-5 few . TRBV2 CASSWTTPETQYF TGTGCCAGCAGCTGGACTACCCCGGAGACCCAGTACTTC
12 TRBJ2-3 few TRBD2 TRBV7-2 CASSSQRGVQYF TGTGCCAGCAGCTCCCAGCGGGGGGTGCAGTATTTT
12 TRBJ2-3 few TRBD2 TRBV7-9 CASSPGLAGPYF TGTGCCAGCAGCCCGGGACTAGCGGGCCCCTATTTT
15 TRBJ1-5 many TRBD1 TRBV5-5 CASSLGQGSGQPQHF TGTGCCAGCAGCTTGGGACAGGGGAGTGGTCAGCCCCAGCATTTT
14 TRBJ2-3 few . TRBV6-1 CASNPGWGTDTQYF TGTGCCAGCAACCCCGGGTGGGGCACAGATACGCAGTATTTT
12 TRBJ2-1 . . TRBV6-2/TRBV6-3 CASSTRKNEQFF TGTGCCAGCAGTACTCGGAAGAATGAGCAGTTCTTC
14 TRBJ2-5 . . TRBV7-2 CASSAGGVWETQYF TGTGCCAGCAGCGCAGGGGGGGTTTGGGAGACCCAGTACTTC
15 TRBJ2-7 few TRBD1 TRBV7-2 CASSPSTGAAYEQYF TGTGCCAGCAGCCCATCGACAGGGGCCGCCTACGAGCAGTACTTC